Listed here are 26 T cell receptor beta chains from one sample, sequenced in a study of T cell responses to AZD1222 COVID-19 vaccine. Profiled with immunoSEQ multiplex PCR; TCRdb holds only in-frame clones, not every one. The sample records 150,000 to 200,000 clones, over 90% being singletons. Sequenced here: peripheral blood, sampled on day 0 of AZD1222 vaccination. The receptors were sampled from an adult in good health.

The V gene is TRBV28, the J gene TRBJ2-1, with 14 bases identical to TRBD2. V was pared by 6 bases and J by 8 bases, with 9 bases of the junction left unmatched. CDR1 is MDHEN, CDR2 SYDVKM, per germline. There are 16 residues in the CDR3. The CDR3 region is CASRSRLAGGNYEQFF. Here the CDR3 DNA reads TGTGCCAGCAGGTCCAGACTAGCGGGAGGGAACTATGAGCAGTTCTTC.

V is TRBV15 and J is TRBJ2-2; TRBD2 might be the D (6 bases). The germline V gene encodes CDR1 LNHNV and CDR2 YYDKDF (reference sequence). The V end was cut by 1 base, the J end by 3 bases, with 6 bases between. The CDR3 is 14 amino acids. This CDR3 is CATSRGGDTGELFF. CDR3 in DNA: TGTGCCACCAGCAGAGGGGGGGACACCGGGGAGCTGTTTTTT.

The chain is built from TRBV3-1 (or the pseudogene TRBV3-2) and TRBJ2-5; 7 bases map to TRBD1. Looked up from germline, CDR1 is LGHDT and CDR2 is YNNKEL (reference sequence). The CDR3 extends over 14 amino acids. V lost 4 bases and J lost 7; bases outside the gene matches: 9. The CDR3 region is CASSRDSRLGTQYF. CDR3 DNA sequence: TGTGCCAGCAGCCGGGACAGTCGACTTGGGACCCAGTACTTC.

This clone appeared a single time. The V gene is TRBV7-6, the J gene TRBJ2-3; D gene ambiguous. The CDR3 has 15 amino acids. Trimming removed 1 base from V and 4 bases from J, with 12 bases in between. CDR1 SGHVS and CDR2 FNYEAQ come from the germline V gene. The CDR3 protein is CASSLGSDRADTQYF. In DNA, the CDR3 is TGTGCCAGCAGCTTAGGGTCGGACCGCGCAGATACGCAGTATTTT.

The count of this clone is one. The CDR3 region has the DNA TGTGCCAGCAGTCCGGACTCCGGGACAGGACGCACAGATACGCAGTATTTT. Translation gives CASSPDSGTGRTDTQYF. J is TRBJ2-3 and V is TRBV6-6; 8 bases line up with TRBD1. The germline gives CDR1 MNHNY, CDR2 SVGAGI (reference sequence). V shed 5 bases, J shed 1 base, and the junction held 11 bases outside the gene matches. This CDR3 is 17 amino acids long.

Notes on this clone: The sample contains more than one DNA sequence encoding this CDR3. The chain recombines TRBV19 with TRBJ2-7; 10 nucleotides line up with TRBD1. V trimming: 8 bases; J trimming: 3 bases; junction bases outside the gene matches: 4. The V gene's germline CDR1 is LNHDA and CDR2 SQIVND (reference sequence). The CDR3 runs 13 residues. CDR3 DNA: TGTGCCAGTTCGCGGGACAGGGGCTACGAGCAGTACTTC. It specifies CASSRDRGYEQYF.

The chain uses TRBV6-6 and TRBJ1-5; D unresolved. The CDR3 contains 12 residues. In germline, CDR1 is MNHNY, CDR2 SVGAGI (reference sequence). With 2 bases removed from V and 5 bases from J, the gap between germline ends came to 4 bases. CDR3 sequence: CASSYADQPQHF. The CDR3 DNA follows: TGTGCCAGCAGTTACGCAGATCAGCCCCAGCATTTT.

V usage is TRBV9 and J usage is TRBJ2-1; 7 bases map to TRBD2. Germline V gene data show CDR1 as SGDLS and CDR2 as YYNGEE. Germline trimming cut 0 bases from V and 7 bases from J; bases unmatched to any gene: 10. This CDR3 comprises 16 residues. The CDR3 reads CASSVGQRGVWNEQFF. CDR3 DNA sequence: TGTGCCAGCAGCGTAGGGCAACGGGGGGTCTGGAATGAGCAGTTCTTC.

This chain connects TRBV6-5 to TRBJ2-3, with TRBD2 as a possible D gene (7 bases). Germline CDR1 and CDR2: MNHEY and SVGAGI. Trimming shortened V by 7 bases and J by 5 bases, and 19 bases separated the two germline ends. The CDR3 consists of 15 residues. CDR3 residues: CASTAAGGAGDTQYF. The CDR3 nucleotides are TGTGCCAGCACCGCAGCTGGGGGGGCGGGAGATACGCAGTATTTT.

The chain has TRBV30 and TRBJ1-2; unclear D gene. The V gene's germline CDR1 is GTSNPN and CDR2 SVGIG (reference sequence). The CDR3 contains 12 residues. Trimming removed 1 base at V and 6 bases at J, with 9 bases between. The CDR3 loop is CAWSEGTHGYTF. CDR3 bases: TGTGCCTGGAGTGAGGGTACTCATGGCTACACCTTC.

This chain uses TRBV9 with TRBJ1-6; D is undetermined. Trimming shortened V by 0 bases and J by 5 bases, and 3 bases separated the two germline ends. The CDR3 totals 13 residues. CDR1 and CDR2 from the germline V gene are SGDLS and YYNGEE. For the CDR3, the DNA is TGTGCCAGCAGCGTAGACGATAATTCACCCCTCCACTTT. It encodes CASSVDDNSPLHF.

The V call is TRBV2, the J call TRBJ1-2; the D gene is possibly TRBD1 (5 bases). This CDR3 has 16 residues. V lost 6 bases to trimming and J lost 8 bases, with 25 bases between them. Germline V gene lookup returns CDR1 SNHLY and CDR2 FYNNEI. The CDR3 sequence: CASSDIPGRTLSGYTF. In DNA, the CDR3 is TGTGCCAGCAGCGATATCCCGGGACGGACTTTGTCCGGCTACACCTTC.

This clone showed up just once. The chain is built from TRBV11-2 and TRBJ2-3; D remains ambiguous. Germline lookup yields CDR1 SGHAT and CDR2 FQNNGV. CDR3 length: 14 residues. Deletions cut 3 bases from V and 0 bases from J, with 7 bases between. DNA for the CDR3: TGTGCCAGCAGCTTGGGCGGTAGCACAGATACGCAGTATTTT. This codes for CASSLGGSTDTQYF.

CDR3 region: CASSDGQGGVRTEAFF. The CDR3 nucleotides are TGTGCCAGCAGTGATGGACAGGGTGGGGTCCGCACTGAAGCTTTCTTT. This sequence joins TRBV6-1 and TRBJ1-1, with TRBD1 matching 8 bases. V shed 3 bases, J shed 4 bases, and the junction held 10 bases outside the gene matches. The CDR3 extends over 16 amino acids. Germline V gene lookup returns CDR1 MNHNS and CDR2 SASEGT.

The rearrangement uses TRBV2 and TRBJ2-3; TRBD1 matches at 9 bases. In germline, CDR1 is SNHLY, CDR2 FYNNEI. Germline trimming cut 8 bases from V and 4 bases from J; bases unmatched to any gene: 13. The CDR3 is made up of 16 amino acids. CDR3 region: CASGEQGAGVADTQYF. CDR3 nucleotides: TGTGCCAGCGGAGAACAGGGGGCCGGTGTGGCAGATACGCAGTATTTT.

J is TRBJ1-1 and V is TRBV11-3, with a possible D match to TRBD1 (5 bases). Looked up from germline, CDR1 is SGHNT and CDR2 is YENEEA. V was pared by 2 bases and J by 5 bases, with 9 bases between. The CDR3 runs to 13 residues. CDR3: CASSLMGETEAFF. CDR3 DNA: TGTGCCAGCAGCTTAATGGGGGAGACTGAAGCTTTCTTT.

The gene calls are TRBV30 and TRBJ1-2; D call uncertain. Trimming pared 0 bases from V and 4 bases from J, leaving 9 bases between. The CDR3 covers 13 residues. Germline CDR1 GTSNPN, CDR2 SVGIG (reference sequence). CDR3 protein: CAWSVRPFYGYTF. The CDR3 nucleotides read TGTGCCTGGAGTGTTCGGCCTTTCTATGGCTACACCTTC.

The gene calls are TRBV4-1 and TRBJ2-3, with 11 bases aligning to TRBD1. Looked up from germline, CDR1 is MGHRA and CDR2 is YSYEKL. J lost 5 bases, V lost 5 bases, and 18 bases had no gene match. This CDR3 has 19 residues. The CDR3 DNA reads TGCGCCAGCAGCACCTCCTGGACAGGGGGCCCGGGCGTTGGAGATACGCAGTATTTT. The encoded protein is CASSTSWTGGPGVGDTQYF.

The chain is built from TRBV9 and TRBJ2-2; possibly TRBD2 for D (6 bases). V lost 4 bases, J lost 4 bases, and 23 bases lay in between. CDR3 length: 18 amino acids. CDR1 SGDLS and CDR2 YYNGEE come from the germline V gene. The CDR3 spells CASSPRDLGVLVTGELFF. As DNA, the CDR3 is TGTGCCAGCAGCCCCCGGGACTTGGGGGTCCTGGTCACCGGGGAGCTGTTTTTT.

V usage is TRBV9 and J usage is TRBJ1-6, with 10 bases lining up with TRBD1. J was trimmed by 13 bases and V by 5 bases; bases with no gene match: 9. The CDR3 length is 14 residues. The germline V gene encodes CDR1 SGDLS and CDR2 YYNGEE. CDR3 loop: CASRDDRGLSPLHF. CDR3 sequence (DNA): TGTGCCAGCAGAGACGACAGGGGGCTCTCCCCCCTCCACTTT. Based on the CDR3 plus reference TRBV9 and TRBJ1-6, the full variable domain is DSGVTQTPKHLITATGQRVTLRCSPRSGDLSVYWYQQSLDQGLQFLIQYYNGEERAKGNILERFSAQQFPDLHSELNLSSLELGDSALYFCASRDDRGLSPLHFGNGTRLTVT.

The chain employs TRBV15 and TRBJ2-1; 12 nucleotides line up with TRBD2. Trimming at V came to 7 bases and at J to 2 bases, leaving 6 bases not matched to a gene. Germline V gene sequence: CDR1 LNHNV, CDR2 YYDKDF (reference sequence). The CDR3 loop spans 16 amino acids. CDR3 sequence: CATTKTSGGPYNEQFF. In DNA, the CDR3 is TGTGCCACCACCAAAACTAGCGGGGGGCCCTACAATGAGCAGTTCTTC.

The chain uses TRBV12-3 or TRBV12-4 and TRBJ1-2; the D gene is possibly TRBD1 (5 bases). This CDR3 has 11 amino acids. Trimming stripped 5 bases from V and 8 bases from J, with 9 bases between. Here the CDR3 reads CASSLQGGYTF. CDR3 DNA sequence: TGTGCCAGCAGTCTCCAGGGAGGCTACACCTTC.

The chain joins TRBV19 to TRBJ1-6, with TRBD1 matching 8 bases. This CDR3 spans 14 amino acids. CDR1 is LNHDA, CDR2 SQIVND, per germline (reference sequence). The J segment lost 6 bases and the V segment lost 8 bases, leaving 6 bases of the junction unmatched. The CDR3 loop is CASGRGQINSPLHF. In DNA, the CDR3 is TGTGCCAGTGGCAGGGGGCAAATTAATTCACCCCTCCACTTT. Drawing the rest from reference TRBV19 and TRBJ1-6, the complete variable domain is DGGITQSPKYLFRKEGQNVTLSCEQNLNHDAMYWYRQDPGQGLRLIYYSQIVNDFQKGDIAEGYSVSREKKESFPLTVTSAQKNPTAFYLCASGRGQINSPLHFGNGTRLTVT.

This sequence joins TRBV5-6 and TRBJ1-1; possible D gene TRBD1, 5 bases. The CDR3 is 16 residues long. V lost 3 bases to trimming and J lost 1 base, with 16 bases between them. Per the germline V gene, CDR1 is SGHDT and CDR2 is YYEEEE. CDR3 protein: CASSSRGRGKNTEAFF. The DNA of the CDR3 is TGTGCCAGCAGCTCGCGGGGTAGGGGAAAGAACACTGAAGCTTTCTTT.

This clone came up once. V is TRBV24-1 and J is TRBJ2-1, with no clear D. Germline values: CDR1 KGHDR, CDR2 SFDVKD. The CDR3 has 16 amino acids. The germline V and J ends were trimmed by 1 base and 2 bases, with 11 bases remaining between them. The DNA of the CDR3 is TGTGCCACCAGTGATTTCGAGGCAGAACCCTACAATGAGCAGTTCTTC. The encoded protein is CATSDFEAEPYNEQFF.

The CDR3 DNA reads TGTGCCAGCAGCACAGGGACTAGCCAGAGCACAGATACGCAGTATTTT. Amino acids: CASSTGTSQSTDTQYF. The chain has TRBV7-2 and TRBJ2-3, with 9 bases lining up with TRBD2. Germline CDR1 reads SGHTA; CDR2 reads FQGNSA. The V segment lost 5 bases and the J segment 0 bases; nucleotides outside the gene matches: 6. The CDR3 sequence is 16 residues long. Full variable domain (rest looked up from reference TRBV7-2 and TRBJ2-3): GAGVSQSPSNKVTEKGKDVELRCDPISGHTALYWYRQSLGQGLEFLIYFQGNSAPDKSGLPSDRFSAERTGGSVSTLTIQRTQQEDSAVYLCASSTGTSQSTDTQYFGPGTRLTVL.